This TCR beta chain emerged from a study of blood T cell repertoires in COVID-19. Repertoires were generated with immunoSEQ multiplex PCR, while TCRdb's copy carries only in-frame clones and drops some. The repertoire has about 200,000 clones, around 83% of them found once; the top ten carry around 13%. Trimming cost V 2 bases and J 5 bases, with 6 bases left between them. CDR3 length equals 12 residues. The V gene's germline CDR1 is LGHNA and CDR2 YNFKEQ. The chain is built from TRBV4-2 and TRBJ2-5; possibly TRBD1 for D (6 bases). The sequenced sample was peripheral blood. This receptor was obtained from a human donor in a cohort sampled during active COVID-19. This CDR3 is CASSQRGETQYF. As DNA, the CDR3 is TGTGCCAGCAGCCAAAGGGGGGAGACCCAGTACTTC.